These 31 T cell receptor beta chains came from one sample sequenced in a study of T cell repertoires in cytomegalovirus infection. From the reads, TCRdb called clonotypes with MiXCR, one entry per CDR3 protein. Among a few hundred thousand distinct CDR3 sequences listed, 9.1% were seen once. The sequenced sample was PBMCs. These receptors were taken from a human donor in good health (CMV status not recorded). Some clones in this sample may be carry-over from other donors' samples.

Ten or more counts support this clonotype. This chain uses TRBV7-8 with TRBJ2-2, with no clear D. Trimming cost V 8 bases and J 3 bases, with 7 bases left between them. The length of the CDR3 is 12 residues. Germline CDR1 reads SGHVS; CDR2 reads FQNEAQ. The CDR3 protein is CASVEDTGELFF. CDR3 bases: TGTGCCAGCGTCGAGGACACCGGGGAGCTGTTTTTT.

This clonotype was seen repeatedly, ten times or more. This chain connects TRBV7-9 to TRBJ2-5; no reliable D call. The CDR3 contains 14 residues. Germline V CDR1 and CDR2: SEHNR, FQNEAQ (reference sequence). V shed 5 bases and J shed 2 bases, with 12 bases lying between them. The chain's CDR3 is CASSPSMKQETQYF. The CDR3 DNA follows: TGTGCCAGCAGCCCATCTATGAAACAAGAGACCCAGTACTTC.

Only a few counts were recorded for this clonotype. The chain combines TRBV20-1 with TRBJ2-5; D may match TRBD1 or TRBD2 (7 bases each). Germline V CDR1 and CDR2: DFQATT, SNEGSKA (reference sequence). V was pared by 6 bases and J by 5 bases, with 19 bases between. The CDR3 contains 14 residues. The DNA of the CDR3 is TGCAGTGCCCAGGGGAGGGGGCAGGCGGAGACCCAGTACTTC. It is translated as CSAQGRGQAETQYF.

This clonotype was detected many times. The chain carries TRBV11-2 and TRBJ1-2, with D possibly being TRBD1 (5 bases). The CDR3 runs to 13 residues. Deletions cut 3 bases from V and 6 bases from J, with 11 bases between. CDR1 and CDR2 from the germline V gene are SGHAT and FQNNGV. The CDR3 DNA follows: TGTGCCAGCAGCTTCAGGGACTATAATGGCTACACCTTC. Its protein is CASSFRDYNGYTF.

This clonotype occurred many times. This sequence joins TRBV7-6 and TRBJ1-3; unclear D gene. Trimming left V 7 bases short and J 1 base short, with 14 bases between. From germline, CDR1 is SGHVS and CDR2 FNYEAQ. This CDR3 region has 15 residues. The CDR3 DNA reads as TGTGCCAGCACCCTAAATGAGGCTTCTGGAAACACCATATATTTT. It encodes CASTLNEASGNTIYF.

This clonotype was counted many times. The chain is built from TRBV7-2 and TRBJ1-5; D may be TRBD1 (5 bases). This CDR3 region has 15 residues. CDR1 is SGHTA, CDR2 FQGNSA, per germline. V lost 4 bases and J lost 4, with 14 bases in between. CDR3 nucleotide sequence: TGTGCCAGCAGCTCCCACCGGGACCGTAATCAGCCCCAGCATTTT. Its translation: CASSSHRDRNQPQHF.

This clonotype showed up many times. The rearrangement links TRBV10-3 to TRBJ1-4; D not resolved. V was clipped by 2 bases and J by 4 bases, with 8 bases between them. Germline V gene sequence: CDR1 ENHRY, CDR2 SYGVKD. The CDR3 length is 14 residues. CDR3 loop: CAISEGLNNEKLFF. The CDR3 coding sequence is TGTGCCATCAGTGAGGGACTGAATAATGAAAAACTGTTTTTT.

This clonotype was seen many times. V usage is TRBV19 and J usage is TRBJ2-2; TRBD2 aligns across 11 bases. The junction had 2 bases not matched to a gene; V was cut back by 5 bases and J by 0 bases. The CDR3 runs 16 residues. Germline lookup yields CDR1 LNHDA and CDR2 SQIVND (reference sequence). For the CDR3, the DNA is TGTGCCAGTAGTCCTAGCGGGGGGACGAACACCGGGGAGCTGTTTTTT. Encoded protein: CASSPSGGTNTGELFF.

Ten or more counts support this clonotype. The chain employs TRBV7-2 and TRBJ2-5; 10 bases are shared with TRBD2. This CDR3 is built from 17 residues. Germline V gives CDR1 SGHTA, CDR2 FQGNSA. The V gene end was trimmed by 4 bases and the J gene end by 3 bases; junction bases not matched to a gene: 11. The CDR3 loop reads CASSSLSGGPGKETQYF. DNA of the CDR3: TGTGCCAGCAGCTCCCTTAGCGGGGGGCCGGGTAAAGAGACCCAGTACTTC.

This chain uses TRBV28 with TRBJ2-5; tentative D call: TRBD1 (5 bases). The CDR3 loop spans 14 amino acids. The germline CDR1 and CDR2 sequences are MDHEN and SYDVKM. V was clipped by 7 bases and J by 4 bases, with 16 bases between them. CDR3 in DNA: TGTGCCAGCACCCCGACGGCTAGGGGAGAGACCCAGTACTTC. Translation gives CASTPTARGETQYF.

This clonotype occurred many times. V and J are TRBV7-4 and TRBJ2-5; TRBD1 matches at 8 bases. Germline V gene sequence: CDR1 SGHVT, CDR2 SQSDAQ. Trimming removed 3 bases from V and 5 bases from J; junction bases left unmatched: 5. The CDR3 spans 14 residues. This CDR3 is CASSFDRGLETQYF. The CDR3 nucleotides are TGTGCCAGCAGCTTTGACAGGGGTTTGGAGACCCAGTACTTC.

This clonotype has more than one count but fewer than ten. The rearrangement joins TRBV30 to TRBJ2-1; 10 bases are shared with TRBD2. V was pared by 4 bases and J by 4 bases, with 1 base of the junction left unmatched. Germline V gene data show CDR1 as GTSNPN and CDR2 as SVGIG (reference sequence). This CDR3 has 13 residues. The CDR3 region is CAWTSGSYNEQFF. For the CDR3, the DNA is TGTGCCTGGACTAGCGGGAGTTACAATGAGCAGTTCTTC.

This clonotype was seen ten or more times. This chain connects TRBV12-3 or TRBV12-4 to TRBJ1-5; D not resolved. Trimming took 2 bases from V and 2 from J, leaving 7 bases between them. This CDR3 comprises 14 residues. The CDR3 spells CASSLILGNQPQHF. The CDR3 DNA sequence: TGTGCCAGCAGTTTAATCCTAGGCAATCAGCCCCAGCATTTT.

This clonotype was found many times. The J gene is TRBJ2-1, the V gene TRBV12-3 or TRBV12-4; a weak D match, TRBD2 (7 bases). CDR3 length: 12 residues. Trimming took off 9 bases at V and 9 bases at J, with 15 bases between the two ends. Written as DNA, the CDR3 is TGTGCCAGTCTCGGGGGGCCGGGTGAGCAGTTCTTC. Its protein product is CASLGGPGEQFF.

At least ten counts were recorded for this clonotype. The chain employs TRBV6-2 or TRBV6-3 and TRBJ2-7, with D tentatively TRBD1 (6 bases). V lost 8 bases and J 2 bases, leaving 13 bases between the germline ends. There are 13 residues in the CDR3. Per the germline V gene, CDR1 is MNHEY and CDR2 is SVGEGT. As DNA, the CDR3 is TGTGCCAGCGCCCGGACAGATACCTACGAGCAGTACTTC. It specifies CASARTDTYEQYF.

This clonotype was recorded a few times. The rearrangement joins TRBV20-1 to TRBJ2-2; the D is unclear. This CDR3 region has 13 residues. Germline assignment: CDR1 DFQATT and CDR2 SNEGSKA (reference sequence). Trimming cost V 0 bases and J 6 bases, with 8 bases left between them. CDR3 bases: TGCAGTGCTAGAGATCGCAGAGCCGGGGAGCTGTTTTTT. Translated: CSARDRRAGELFF.

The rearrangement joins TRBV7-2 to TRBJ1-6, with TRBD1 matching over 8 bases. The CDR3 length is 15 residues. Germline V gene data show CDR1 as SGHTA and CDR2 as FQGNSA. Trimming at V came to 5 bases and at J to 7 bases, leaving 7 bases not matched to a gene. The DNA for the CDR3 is TGTGCCAGCAGCACGGACAGGGATCGGAATTCACCCCTCCACTTT. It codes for CASSTDRDRNSPLHF.

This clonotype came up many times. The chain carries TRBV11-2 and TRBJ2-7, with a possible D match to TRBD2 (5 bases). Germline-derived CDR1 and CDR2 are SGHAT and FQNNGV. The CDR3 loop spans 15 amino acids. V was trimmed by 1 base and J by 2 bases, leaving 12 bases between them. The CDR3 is CASSLGLADTYEQYF. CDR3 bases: TGTGCCAGCAGCTTAGGCCTAGCTGATACCTACGAGCAGTACTTC.

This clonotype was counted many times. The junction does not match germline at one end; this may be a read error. The CDR3 spells CASSLARGDPHF. In DNA, the CDR3 is TGTGCCAGCAGCTTAGCGCGCGGGGACCCTCACTTC. The rearrangement uses TRBV7-2 and TRBJ2-5; D may be TRBD2 (6 bases). Germline assignment: CDR1 SGHTA and CDR2 FQGNSA. CDR3 size: 12 residues.

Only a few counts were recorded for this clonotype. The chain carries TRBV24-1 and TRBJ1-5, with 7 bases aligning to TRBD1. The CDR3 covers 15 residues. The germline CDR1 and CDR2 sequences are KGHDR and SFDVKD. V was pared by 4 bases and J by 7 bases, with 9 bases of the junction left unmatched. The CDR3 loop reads CATSDSRQGGQPQHF. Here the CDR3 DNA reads TGTGCCACCAGTGACTCCCGACAGGGAGGGCAGCCCCAGCATTTT.

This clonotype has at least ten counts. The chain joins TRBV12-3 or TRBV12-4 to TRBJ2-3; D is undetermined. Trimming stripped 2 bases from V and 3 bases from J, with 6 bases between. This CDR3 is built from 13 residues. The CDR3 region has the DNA TGTGCCAGCAGTTTAAGTCCTACAGATACGCAGTATTTT. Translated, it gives CASSLSPTDTQYF.

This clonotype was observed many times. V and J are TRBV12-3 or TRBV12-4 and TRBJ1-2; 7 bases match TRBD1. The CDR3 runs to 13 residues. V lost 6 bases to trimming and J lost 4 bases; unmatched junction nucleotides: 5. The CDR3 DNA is TGTGCCAGCAGGCTAGGGACAGCCTATGGCTACACCTTC. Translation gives CASRLGTAYGYTF.

CDR3 bases: TGTGCCAGCAGTTACCCCGGACTAGTCGGGATGCAGTATTTT. It yields the protein CASSYPGLVGMQYF. J is TRBJ2-3 and V is TRBV6-5; TRBD2 matches 7 bases. The V gene's germline CDR1 is MNHEY and CDR2 SVGAGI. The CDR3 extends over 14 amino acids. The V segment lost 2 bases and the J segment 11 bases; nucleotides outside the gene matches: 10.

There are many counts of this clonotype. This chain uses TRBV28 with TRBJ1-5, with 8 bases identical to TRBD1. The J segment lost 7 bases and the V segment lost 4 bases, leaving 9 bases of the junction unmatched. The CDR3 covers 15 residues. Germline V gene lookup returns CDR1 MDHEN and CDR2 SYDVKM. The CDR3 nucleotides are TGTGCCAGCAGTTCCCCGGACAGGGAGAACCAGCCCCAGCATTTT. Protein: CASSSPDRENQPQHF.

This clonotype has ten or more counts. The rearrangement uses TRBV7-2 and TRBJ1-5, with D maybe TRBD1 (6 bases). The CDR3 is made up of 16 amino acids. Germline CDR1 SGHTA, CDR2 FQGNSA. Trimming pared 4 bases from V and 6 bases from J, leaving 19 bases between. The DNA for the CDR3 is TGTGCCAGCAGCTCGAAAGGGGGGGGCGGGGGTCAGCCCCAGCATTTT. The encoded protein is CASSSKGGGGGQPQHF.

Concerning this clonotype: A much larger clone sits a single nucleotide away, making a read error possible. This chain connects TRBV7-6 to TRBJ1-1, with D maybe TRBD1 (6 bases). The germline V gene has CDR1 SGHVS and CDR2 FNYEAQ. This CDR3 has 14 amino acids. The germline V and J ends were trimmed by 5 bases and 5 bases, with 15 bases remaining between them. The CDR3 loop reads CASSPTNRVTEAFF. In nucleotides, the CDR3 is TGTGCCAGCAGCCCCACAAACAGGGTTACTGAAGCTTTCTTT.

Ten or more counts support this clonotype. The DNA for the CDR3 is TGCAGCGTTGAACAGGGGGCTGGGGACACTGAAGCTTTCTTT. Its protein is CSVEQGAGDTEAFF. The rearrangement joins TRBV29-1 to TRBJ1-1; TRBD1 agrees at 8 bases. CDR3 length equals 14 residues. Germline CDR1 SQVTM, CDR2 ANQGSEA. V shed 2 bases and J 3 bases; nucleotides not matched to a gene: 5.

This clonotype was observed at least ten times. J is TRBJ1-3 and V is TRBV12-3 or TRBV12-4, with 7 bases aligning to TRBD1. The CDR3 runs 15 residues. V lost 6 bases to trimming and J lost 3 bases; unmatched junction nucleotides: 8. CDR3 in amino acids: CASSPDRALGNTIYF. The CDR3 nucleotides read TGTGCCAGCAGCCCTGACAGGGCTCTTGGAAACACCATATATTTT.

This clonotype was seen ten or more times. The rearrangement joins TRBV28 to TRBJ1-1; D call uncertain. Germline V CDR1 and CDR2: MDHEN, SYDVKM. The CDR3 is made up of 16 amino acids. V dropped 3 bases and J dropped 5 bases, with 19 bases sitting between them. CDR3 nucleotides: TGTGCCAGCAGTTTCCCGGGGAGGGCCTGGAGAACTGAAGCTTTCTTT. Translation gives CASSFPGRAWRTEAFF. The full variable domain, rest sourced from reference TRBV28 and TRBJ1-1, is DVKVTQSSRYLVKRTGEKVFLECVQDMDHENMFWYRQDPGLGLRLIYFSYDVKMKEKGDIPEGYSVSREKKERFSLILESASTNQTSMYLCASSFPGRAWRTEAFFGQGTRLTVV.

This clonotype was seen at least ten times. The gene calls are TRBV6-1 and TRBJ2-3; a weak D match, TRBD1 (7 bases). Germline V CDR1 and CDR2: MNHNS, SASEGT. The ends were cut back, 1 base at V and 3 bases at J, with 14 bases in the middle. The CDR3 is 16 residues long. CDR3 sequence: CASSEGGTVVTDTQYF. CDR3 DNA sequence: TGTGCCAGCAGTGAAGGCGGGACAGTCGTTACAGATACGCAGTATTTT.

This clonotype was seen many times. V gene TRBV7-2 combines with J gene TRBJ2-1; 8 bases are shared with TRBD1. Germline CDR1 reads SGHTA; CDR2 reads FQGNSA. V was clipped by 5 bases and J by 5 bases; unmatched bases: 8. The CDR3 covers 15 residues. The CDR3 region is CASSGQGYQNNEQFF. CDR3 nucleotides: TGTGCCAGCAGCGGACAGGGATATCAAAACAATGAGCAGTTCTTC.